These T cell receptor beta chains were read from a single sample in a study of blood T cell repertoires in COVID-19. Libraries were prepared by immunoSEQ multiplex PCR; TCRdb keeps only in-frame clonotypes and omits some of them. This table holds 200,000 to 250,000 clones, about 85% found once. Sequencing was performed on peripheral blood. The receptors derive from a man over 45 who had recovered from COVID-19. CDR3s include the opening cysteine and the closing phenylalanine or tryptophan. Each record gives: clone size, J gene, V gene, D gene, CDR3 DNA, CDR3 protein. The D gene is left open where the match is weak. Not all rows give a size; the values are once, few, many and, for expanded clones, a class.

size: NA
J: TRBJ1-1
V: TRBV19
D: NA
DNA: TGTGCCAGTAGTATTCAAACAGGGAACTCGAACACTGAAGCTTTCTTT
CDR3: CASSIQTGNSNTEAFF

size: NA
J: TRBJ1-6
V: TRBV6-1
D: NA
DNA: TGTGCCAGCAGTGAAGGCGGGGGAAATTCACCCCTCCACTTT
CDR3: CASSEGGGNSPLHF

size: NA
J: TRBJ1-1
V: TRBV7-9
D: NA
DNA: TGTGCCAGCAGCTTAATCCAGAACACTGAAGCTTTCTTT
CDR3: CASSLIQNTEAFF

size: few
J: TRBJ2-5
V: TRBV18
D: TRBD1
DNA: TGTGCCAGCTCAACTCGACAGGGAGCGGAGACCCAGTACTTC
CDR3: CASSTRQGAETQYF

size: NA
J: TRBJ2-5
V: TRBV5-1
D: NA
DNA: TGCGCCAGCAGCAAGTCCAGGGGAGGGCGAGAAACCCAGTACTTC
CDR3: CASSKSRGGRETQYF

size: few
J: TRBJ1-5
V: TRBV6-1
D: TRBD1
DNA: TGTGCCAGCAGTGGGAGGGACAGTACGTTGGGGCAGCCCCAGCATTTT
CDR3: CASSGRDSTLGQPQHF

size: NA
J: TRBJ2-7
V: TRBV11-2
D: TRBD1
DNA: TGTGCCAGCAGCTTAGATCGTCGGACAGGGAATACCTACGAGCAGTACTTC
CDR3: CASSLDRRTGNTYEQYF

size: NA
J: TRBJ2-7
V: TRBV2
D: TRBD1
DNA: TGTGCCACTAGACACAGGGGAAACTCCTACGAGCAGTACTTC
CDR3: CATRHRGNSYEQYF

size: NA
J: TRBJ1-3
V: TRBV28
D: TRBD1
DNA: TGTGCCAGCAGTTTGACAGGGACCATATATTTT
CDR3: CASSLTGTIYF

size: NA
J: TRBJ2-1
V: TRBV10-2
D: TRBD2
DNA: TGCGCCAGCAGGCGAGTAGCGGGATTCAATGAGCAGTTCTTC
CDR3: CASRRVAGFNEQFF

size: NA
J: TRBJ2-6
V: TRBV5-1
D: TRBD2
DNA: TGCGCCAGCAGCTTAAAGCGGGACGACTCTGGGGCCAACGTCCTGACTTTC
CDR3: CASSLKRDDSGANVLTF

size: NA
J: TRBJ1-1
V: TRBV12-3/TRBV12-4
D: NA
DNA: TGTGCCAGCAGTTTAAAGTCGGAGACTGAAGCTTTCTTT
CDR3: CASSLKSETEAFF

size: NA
J: TRBJ2-3
V: TRBV4-1
D: NA
DNA: TGCGCCAGCGACCTAGGGGGGGCGTCCGGACGCGATACGCAGTATTTT
CDR3: CASDLGGASGRDTQYF

size: NA
J: TRBJ1-5
V: TRBV15
D: NA
DNA: TGTGCCACCAGCAGACAGACAGCAAATAGCAATCAGCCCCAGCATTTT
CDR3: CATSRQTANSNQPQHF

size: few
J: TRBJ1-1
V: TRBV6-5
D: NA
DNA: TGTGCCAGCAGTTACCGCAATCGGAGGACTGAAGCTTTCTTT
CDR3: CASSYRNRRTEAFF

size: NA
J: TRBJ2-4
V: TRBV19
D: NA
DNA: TGTGCCAGTAGTAACCTCATGGGGGCTCCCCTAGCCAAAAACATTCAGTACTTC
CDR3: CASSNLMGAPLAKNIQYF

size: NA
J: TRBJ2-3
V: TRBV6-4
D: NA
DNA: TGTGCCAGCAGTAAAAACGGACTCACAGATACGCAGTATTTT
CDR3: CASSKNGLTDTQYF

size: once
J: TRBJ2-3
V: TRBV5-1
D: NA
DNA: TGCGCCAGCAGCTTGGCCAGCCGCGGGTTTAGCACAGATACGCAGTATTTT
CDR3: CASSLASRGFSTDTQYF

size: few
J: TRBJ2-7
V: TRBV27
D: NA
DNA: TGTGCCAGCAGTTTTCTAGCAGGTTACGAGCAGTACTTC
CDR3: CASSFLAGYEQYF

size: NA
J: TRBJ1-2
V: TRBV28
D: NA
DNA: TGTGCCAGCATCTCCGGTGAACGGAGCTATGGCTACACCTTC
CDR3: CASISGERSYGYTF

size: NA
J: TRBJ1-2
V: TRBV7-2
D: NA
DNA: TGTGCCAGCAGCTTAGCGCACAGAGATCCGACTAACTATGGCTACACCTTC
CDR3: CASSLAHRDPTNYGYTF

size: once
J: TRBJ2-1
V: TRBV28
D: NA
DNA: TGTGCCAGCAGTTTTAGACAGACGTCCTACAATGAGCAGTTCTTC
CDR3: CASSFRQTSYNEQFF

size: NA
J: TRBJ1-1
V: TRBV5-4
D: NA
DNA: TGTGCCAGCATCTTGGGGGAGGATGAAGCTTTCTTT
CDR3: CASILGEDEAFF

size: NA
J: TRBJ2-7
V: TRBV7-9
D: NA
DNA: TGTGCCAGCAGCCCACAGGGGGGGTTGTACTTC
CDR3: CASSPQGGLYF

size: NA
J: TRBJ2-6
V: TRBV10-1
D: NA
DNA: TGCGCCAGCAGTGCCCAGGCTGGGGCCAACGTCCTGACTTTC
CDR3: CASSAQAGANVLTF

size: many
J: TRBJ2-5
V: TRBV5-1
D: TRBD1
DNA: TGCGCCAGCAGCTTCACCCGACAGGGGAGAGAGACCCAGTACTTC
CDR3: CASSFTRQGRETQYF

size: NA
J: TRBJ2-3
V: TRBV27
D: NA
DNA: TGTGCCAGCAGTAAAGGGGAAGCTGACACAGATACGCAGTATTTT
CDR3: CASSKGEADTDTQYF